This T cell receptor (beta chain) appears in the sequencing data of a study of CD8 T cells in ankylosing spondylitis. Study findings and constraints: Some of these motif variants have turned up before, in reports on reactive arthritis synovial fluid and blood. Disease-associated clonotypes exhibited CD8+ identity and were relatively infrequent in peripheral blood.

As concerns this clonotype: Its specificity is not known.

The TCR beta libraries were generated through quantitative 5'-RACE incorporating molecular barcodes. TCRdb reprocessed the 5' RACE reads via MiXCR and lists one record per CDR3 protein. There are 200,000 or so distinct CDR3 sequences in the sample; about a quarter occur only once, and 6.6% lies in the top ten. The germline CDR1 and CDR2 sequences are SGHVS and FQNEAQ. Trimming removed 2 bases from V and 2 bases from J, with 12 bases in between. CDR3 length equals 16 residues. Sequencing was carried out using blood, either unsorted or a sorted T cell fraction (not recorded which). This chain connects TRBV7-8 to TRBJ1-4; D gene ambiguous. The sequence was collected from a male donor with ankylosing spondylitis or in good health (not recorded which). CDR3: CASSLLPGRTNEKLFF. The CDR3 coding sequence is TGTGCCAGCAGCTTACTCCCTGGGCGGACTAATGAAAAACTGTTTTTT.